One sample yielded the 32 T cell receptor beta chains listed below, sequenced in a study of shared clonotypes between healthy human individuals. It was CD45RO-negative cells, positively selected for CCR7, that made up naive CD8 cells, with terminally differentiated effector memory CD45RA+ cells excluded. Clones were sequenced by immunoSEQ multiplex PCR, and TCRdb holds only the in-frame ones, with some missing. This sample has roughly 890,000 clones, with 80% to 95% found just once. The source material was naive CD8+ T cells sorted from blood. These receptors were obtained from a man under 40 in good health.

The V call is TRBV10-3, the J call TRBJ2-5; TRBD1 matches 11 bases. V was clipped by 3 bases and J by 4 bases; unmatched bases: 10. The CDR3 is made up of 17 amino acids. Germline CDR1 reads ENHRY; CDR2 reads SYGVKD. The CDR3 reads CAISDGTGGFGTETQYF. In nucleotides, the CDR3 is TGTGCCATCAGTGATGGGACAGGGGGTTTCGGGACAGAGACCCAGTACTTC.

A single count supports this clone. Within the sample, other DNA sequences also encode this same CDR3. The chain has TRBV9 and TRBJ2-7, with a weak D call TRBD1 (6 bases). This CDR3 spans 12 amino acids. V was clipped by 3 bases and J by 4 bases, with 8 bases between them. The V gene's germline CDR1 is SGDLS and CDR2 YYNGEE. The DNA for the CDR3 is TGTGCCAGCAGCGGGCAGGGGTACGAGCAGTACTTC. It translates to CASSGQGYEQYF.

Here the CDR3 DNA reads TGTGCCAGCAGCTTCGGGACAGGGCAGAACACTGAAGCTTTCTTT. Translation gives CASSFGTGQNTEAFF. The V and J genes are TRBV13 and TRBJ1-1; 9 bases match TRBD1. The CDR3 runs to 15 residues. Germline V gives CDR1 PRHDT, CDR2 FYEKMQ (reference sequence). V was pared by 3 bases and J by 1 base, with 3 bases of the junction left unmatched.

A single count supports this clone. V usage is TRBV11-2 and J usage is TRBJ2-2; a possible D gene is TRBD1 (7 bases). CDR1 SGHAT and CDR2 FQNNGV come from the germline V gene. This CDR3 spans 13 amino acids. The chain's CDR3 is CAGGQTNTGELFF. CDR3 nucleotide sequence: TGTGCGGGGGGACAGACTAACACCGGGGAGCTGTTTTTT.

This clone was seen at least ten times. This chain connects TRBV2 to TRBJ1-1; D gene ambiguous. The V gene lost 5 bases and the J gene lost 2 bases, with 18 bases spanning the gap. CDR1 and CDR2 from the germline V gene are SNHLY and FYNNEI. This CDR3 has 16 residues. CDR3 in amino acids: CASSPLQRTLNTEAFF. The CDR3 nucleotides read TGTGCCAGCAGTCCCCTCCAAAGGACCCTTAACACTGAAGCTTTCTTT.

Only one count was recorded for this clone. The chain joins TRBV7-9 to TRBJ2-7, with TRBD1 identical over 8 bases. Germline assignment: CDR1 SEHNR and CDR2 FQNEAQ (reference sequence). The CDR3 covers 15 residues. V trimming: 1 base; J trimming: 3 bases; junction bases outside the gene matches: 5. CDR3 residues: CASSLGQGIFYEQYF. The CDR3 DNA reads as TGTGCCAGCAGCTTAGGACAGGGGATATTCTACGAGCAGTACTTC. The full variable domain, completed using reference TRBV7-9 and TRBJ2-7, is DTGVSQNPRHKITKRGQNVTFRCDPISEHNRLYWYRQTLGQGPEFLTYFQNEAQLEKSRLLSDRFSAERPKGSFSTLEIQRTEQGDSAMYLCASSLGQGIFYEQYFGPGTRLTVT.

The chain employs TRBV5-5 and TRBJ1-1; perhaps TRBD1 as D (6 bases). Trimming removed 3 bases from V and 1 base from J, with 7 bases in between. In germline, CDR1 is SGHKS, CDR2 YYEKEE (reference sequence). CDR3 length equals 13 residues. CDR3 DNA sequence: TGTGCCAGCAGCTCCAGGGGGAACACTGAAGCTTTCTTT. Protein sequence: CASSSRGNTEAFF.

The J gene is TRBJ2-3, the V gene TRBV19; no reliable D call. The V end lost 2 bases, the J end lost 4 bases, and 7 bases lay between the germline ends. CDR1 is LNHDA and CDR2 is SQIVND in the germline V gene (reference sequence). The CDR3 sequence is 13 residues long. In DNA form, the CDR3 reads TGTGCCAGTAGTATAACTCCCTCAGATACGCAGTATTTT. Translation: CASSITPSDTQYF.

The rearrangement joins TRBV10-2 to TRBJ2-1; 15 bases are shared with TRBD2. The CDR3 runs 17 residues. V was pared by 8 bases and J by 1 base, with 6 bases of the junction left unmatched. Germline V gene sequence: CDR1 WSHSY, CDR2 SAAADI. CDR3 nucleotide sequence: TGCGCCAGCCCTGGACTAGCGGGAGGGCCTTCCTACAATGAGCAGTTCTTC. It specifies CASPGLAGGPSYNEQFF.

The CDR3 DNA follows: TGTGCCAGTAGCACATACAGCACCGGGGAGCTGTTTTTT. It is translated as CASSTYSTGELFF. V usage is TRBV19 and J usage is TRBJ2-2; D gene uncertain. Trimming stripped 6 bases from V and 4 bases from J, with 9 bases between. CDR1 is LNHDA and CDR2 is SQIVND in the germline V gene (reference sequence). The CDR3 spans 13 residues.

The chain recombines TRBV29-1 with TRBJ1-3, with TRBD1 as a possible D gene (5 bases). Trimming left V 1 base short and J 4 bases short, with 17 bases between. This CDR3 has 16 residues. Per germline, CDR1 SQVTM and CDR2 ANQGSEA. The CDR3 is CSVEVTKGRVGNTIYF. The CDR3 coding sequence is TGCAGCGTTGAAGTTACGAAGGGGAGAGTCGGAAACACCATATATTTT.

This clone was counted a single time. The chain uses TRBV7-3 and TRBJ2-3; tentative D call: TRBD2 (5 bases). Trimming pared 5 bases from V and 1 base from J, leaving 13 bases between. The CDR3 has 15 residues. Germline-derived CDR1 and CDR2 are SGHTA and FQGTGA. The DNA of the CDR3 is TGTGCCAGCAGCCCGGAGGTAGCTGGCACAGATACGCAGTATTTT. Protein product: CASSPEVAGTDTQYF.

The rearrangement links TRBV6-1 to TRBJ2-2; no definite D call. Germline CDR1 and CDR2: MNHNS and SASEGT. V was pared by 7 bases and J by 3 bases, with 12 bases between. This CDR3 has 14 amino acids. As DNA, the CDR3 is TGTGCCAGCAAAGCGACGTCGTACACCGGGGAGCTGTTTTTT. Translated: CASKATSYTGELFF.

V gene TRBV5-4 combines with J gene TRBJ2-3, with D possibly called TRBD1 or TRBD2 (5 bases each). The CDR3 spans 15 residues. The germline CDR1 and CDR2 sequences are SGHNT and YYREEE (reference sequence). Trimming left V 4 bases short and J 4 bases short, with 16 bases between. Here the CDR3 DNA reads TGTGCCAGCAGCCCGGGGCAGGGTGGCCCAGATACGCAGTATTTT. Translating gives CASSPGQGGPDTQYF.

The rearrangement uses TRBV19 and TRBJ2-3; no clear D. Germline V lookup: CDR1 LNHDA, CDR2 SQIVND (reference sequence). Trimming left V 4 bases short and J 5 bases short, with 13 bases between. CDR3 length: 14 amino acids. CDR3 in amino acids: CASSKGIMRDTQYF. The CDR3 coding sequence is TGTGCCAGTAGTAAAGGGATTATGCGAGATACGCAGTATTTT.

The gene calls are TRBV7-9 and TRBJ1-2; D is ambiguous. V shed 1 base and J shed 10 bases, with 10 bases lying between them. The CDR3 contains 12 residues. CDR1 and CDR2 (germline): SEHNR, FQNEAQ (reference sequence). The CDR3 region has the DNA TGTGCCAGCAGCTTAGAGTATGGAGACTACACCTTC. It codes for CASSLEYGDYTF.

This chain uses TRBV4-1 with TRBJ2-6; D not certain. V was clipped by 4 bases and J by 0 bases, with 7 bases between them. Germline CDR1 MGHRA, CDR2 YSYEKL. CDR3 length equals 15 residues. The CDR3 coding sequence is TGCGCCAGCAGCCCCCTAGGCTCTGGGGCCAACGTCCTGACTTTC. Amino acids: CASSPLGSGANVLTF.

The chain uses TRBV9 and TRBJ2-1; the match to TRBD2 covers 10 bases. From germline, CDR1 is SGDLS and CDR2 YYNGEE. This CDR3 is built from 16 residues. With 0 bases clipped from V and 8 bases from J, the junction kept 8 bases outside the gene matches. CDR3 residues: CASSVDPSGSIDEQFF. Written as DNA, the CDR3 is TGTGCCAGCAGCGTAGACCCTAGCGGGAGTATCGATGAGCAGTTCTTC. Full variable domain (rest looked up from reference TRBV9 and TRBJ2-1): DSGVTQTPKHLITATGQRVTLRCSPRSGDLSVYWYQQSLDQGLQFLIQYYNGEERAKGNILERFSAQQFPDLHSELNLSSLELGDSALYFCASSVDPSGSIDEQFFGPGTRLTVL.

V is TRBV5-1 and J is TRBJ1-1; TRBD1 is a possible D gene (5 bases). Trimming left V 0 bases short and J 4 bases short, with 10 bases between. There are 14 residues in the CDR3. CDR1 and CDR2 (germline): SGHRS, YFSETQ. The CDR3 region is CASSLGDFSTEAFF. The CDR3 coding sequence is TGCGCCAGCAGCTTGGGGGACTTTAGCACTGAAGCTTTCTTT.

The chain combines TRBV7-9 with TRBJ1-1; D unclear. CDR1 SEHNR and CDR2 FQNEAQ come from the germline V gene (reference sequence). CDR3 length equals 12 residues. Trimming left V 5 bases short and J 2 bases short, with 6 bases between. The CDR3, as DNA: TGTGCCAGCAGCGCCTTTAACACTGAAGCTTTCTTT. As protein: CASSAFNTEAFF.

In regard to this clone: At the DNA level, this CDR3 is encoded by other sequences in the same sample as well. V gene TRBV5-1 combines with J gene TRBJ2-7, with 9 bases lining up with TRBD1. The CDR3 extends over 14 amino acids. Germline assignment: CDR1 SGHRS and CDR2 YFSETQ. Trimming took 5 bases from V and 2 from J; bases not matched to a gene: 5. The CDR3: CASRPGQGPYEQYF. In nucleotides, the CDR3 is TGCGCCAGCAGACCGGGACAGGGACCCTACGAGCAGTACTTC. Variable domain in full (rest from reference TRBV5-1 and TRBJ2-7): KAGVTQTPRYLIKTRGQQVTLSCSPISGHRSVSWYQQTPGQGLQFLFEYFSETQRNKGNFPGRFSGRQFSNSRSEMNVSTLELGDSALYLCASRPGQGPYEQYFGPGTRLTVT.

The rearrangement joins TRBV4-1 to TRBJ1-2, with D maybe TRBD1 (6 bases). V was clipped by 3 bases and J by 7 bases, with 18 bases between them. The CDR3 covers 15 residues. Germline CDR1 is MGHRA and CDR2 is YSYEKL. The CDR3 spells CASSHGGGEFGGYTF. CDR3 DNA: TGCGCCAGCAGCCACGGAGGGGGGGAGTTCGGTGGCTACACCTTC.

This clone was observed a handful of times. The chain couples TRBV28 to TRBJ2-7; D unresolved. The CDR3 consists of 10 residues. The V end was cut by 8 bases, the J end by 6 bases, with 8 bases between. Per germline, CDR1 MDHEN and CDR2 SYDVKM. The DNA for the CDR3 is TGTGCCAGCTCCCAGCGCGAGCAGTACTTC. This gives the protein CASSQREQYF.

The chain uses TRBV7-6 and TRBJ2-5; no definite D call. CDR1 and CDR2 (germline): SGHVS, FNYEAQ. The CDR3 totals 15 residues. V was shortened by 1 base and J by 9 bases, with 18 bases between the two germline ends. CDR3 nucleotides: TGTGCCAGCAGCTTAGTCGGCCGGGTCGAGTCGGCCCAGTACTTC. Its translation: CASSLVGRVESAQYF.

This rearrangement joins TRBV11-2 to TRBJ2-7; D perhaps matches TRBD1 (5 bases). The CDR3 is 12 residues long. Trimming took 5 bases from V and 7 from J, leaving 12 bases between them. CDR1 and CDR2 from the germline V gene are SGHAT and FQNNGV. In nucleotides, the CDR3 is TGTGCCAGCAGCCGAAAAAAGGGGGAGCAGTACTTC. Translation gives CASSRKKGEQYF.

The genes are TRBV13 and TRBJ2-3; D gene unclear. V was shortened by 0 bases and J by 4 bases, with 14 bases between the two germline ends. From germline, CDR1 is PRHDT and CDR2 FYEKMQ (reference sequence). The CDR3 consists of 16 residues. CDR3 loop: CASSLGPPPPSDTQYF. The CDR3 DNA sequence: TGTGCCAGCAGCTTAGGCCCACCCCCGCCATCAGATACGCAGTATTTT.

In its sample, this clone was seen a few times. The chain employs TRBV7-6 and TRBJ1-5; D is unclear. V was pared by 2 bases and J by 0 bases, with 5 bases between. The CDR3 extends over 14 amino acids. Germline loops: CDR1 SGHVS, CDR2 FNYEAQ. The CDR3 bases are TGTGCCAGCAGCTTACTAGATAGCAATCAGCCCCAGCATTTT. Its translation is CASSLLDSNQPQHF.

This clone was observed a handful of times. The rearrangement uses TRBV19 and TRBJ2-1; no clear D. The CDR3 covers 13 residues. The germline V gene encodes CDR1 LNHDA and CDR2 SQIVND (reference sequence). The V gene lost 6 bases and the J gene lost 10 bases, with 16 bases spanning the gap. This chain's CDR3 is CASRHIGFVEQFF. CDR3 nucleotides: TGTGCCAGTAGGCATATCGGGTTCGTCGAGCAGTTCTTC. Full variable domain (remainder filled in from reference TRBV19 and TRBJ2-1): DGGITQSPKYLFRKEGQNVTLSCEQNLNHDAMYWYRQDPGQGLRLIYYSQIVNDFQKGDIAEGYSVSREKKESFPLTVTSAQKNPTAFYLCASRHIGFVEQFFGPGTRLTVL.

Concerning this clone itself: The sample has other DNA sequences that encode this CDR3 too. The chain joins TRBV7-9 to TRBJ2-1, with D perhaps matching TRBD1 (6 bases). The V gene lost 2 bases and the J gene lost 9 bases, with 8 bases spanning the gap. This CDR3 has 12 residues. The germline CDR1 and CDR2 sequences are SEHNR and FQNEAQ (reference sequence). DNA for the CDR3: TGTGCCAGCAGCTTACAGGGGAGTGAGCAGTTCTTC. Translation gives CASSLQGSEQFF.

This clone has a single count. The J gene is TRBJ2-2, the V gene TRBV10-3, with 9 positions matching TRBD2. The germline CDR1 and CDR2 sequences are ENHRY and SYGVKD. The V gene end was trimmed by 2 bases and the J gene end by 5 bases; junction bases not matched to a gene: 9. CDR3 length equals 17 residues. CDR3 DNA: TGTGCCATCAGTGAGGAAAAGGGTAGCGGGAGAACCGGGGAGCTGTTTTTT. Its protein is CAISEEKGSGRTGELFF.

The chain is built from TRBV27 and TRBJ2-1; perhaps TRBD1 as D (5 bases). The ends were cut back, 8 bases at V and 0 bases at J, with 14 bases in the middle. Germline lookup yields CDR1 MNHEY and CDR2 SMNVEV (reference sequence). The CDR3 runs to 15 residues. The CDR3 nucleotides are TGTGCCAGCCGCTTAGGGGTATACTCCTACAATGAGCAGTTCTTC. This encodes CASRLGVYSYNEQFF.

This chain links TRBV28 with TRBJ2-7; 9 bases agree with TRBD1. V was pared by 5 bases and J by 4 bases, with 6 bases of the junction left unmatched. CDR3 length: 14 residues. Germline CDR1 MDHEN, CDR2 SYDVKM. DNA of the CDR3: TGTGCCAGCAGTATCACAGGGGGCGTGTACGAGCAGTACTTC. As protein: CASSITGGVYEQYF.